These 17 T cell receptor beta chains share one sample of origin, sequenced in a study of human T cells and chemical hapten exposure. TCRdb re-called the RACE reads with MiXCR, one entry per CDR3 protein. The sample includes about 95,000 distinct CDR3 sequences, roughly an eighth of them seen just once. Stated time point: patch test 2, 6 weeks after DPC sensitization. Regarding treatment: therapeutic diphenylcyclopropenone sensitization with weekly scalp DPC. The specimen comprised whole blood, sampled in connection with sensitization to the hapten diphenylcyclopropenone (DPC). These receptors originate from a woman aged 35 to 49 with alopecia areata. Some clones in this sample may be carry-over from other donors' samples.

This clonotype was seen repeatedly, ten times or more. The rearrangement links TRBV28 to TRBJ1-5; 8 nucleotides agree with TRBD1. CDR1 is MDHEN, CDR2 SYDVKM, per germline. Trimming at V came to 1 base and at J to 6 bases, leaving 5 bases not matched to a gene. The CDR3 spans 15 residues. CDR3 in amino acids: CASSLSRGRRQPQHF. CDR3 in DNA: TGTGCCAGCAGTTTATCCAGGGGGCGCCGTCAGCCCCAGCATTTT.

The V call is TRBV6-5, the J call TRBJ1-6, with TRBD1 matching 12 bases. CDR1 MNHEY and CDR2 SVGAGI come from the germline V gene. The length of the CDR3 is 15 residues. The V segment lost 6 bases and the J segment 9 bases; nucleotides outside the gene matches: 6. Written as DNA, the CDR3 is TGTGCCAGCAGGGGGACAGGGGGCTTTGGTTCACCCCTCCACTTT. It translates to CASRGTGGFGSPLHF.

CDR3 protein: CASRIGTSVGADTQYF. The DNA for the CDR3 is TGTGCCAGCAGGATCGGGACTAGCGTGGGAGCAGATACGCAGTATTTT. V is TRBV2 and J is TRBJ2-3; TRBD2 agrees at 10 bases. Trimming took 6 bases from V and 4 from J; bases not matched to a gene: 10. The CDR3 has 16 amino acids. CDR1 SNHLY and CDR2 FYNNEI come from the germline V gene.

This clonotype has a count of ten or more. The V gene is TRBV6-6, the J gene TRBJ1-4, with D uncertain. The V gene lost 0 bases and the J gene lost 6 bases, with 14 bases spanning the gap. Germline V lookup: CDR1 MNHNY, CDR2 SVGAGI (reference sequence). The CDR3 is made up of 16 amino acids. The CDR3 spells CASSYSKPTWDEKLFF. The CDR3 DNA is TGTGCCAGCAGTTACTCGAAGCCAACCTGGGATGAAAAACTGTTTTTT.

This clonotype was picked up many times. CDR3 protein: CASSQDSGQGQETQYF. CDR3 sequence (DNA): TGTGCCAGCAGCCAAGACAGCGGACAGGGACAAGAGACCCAGTACTTC. The V and J genes are TRBV4-2 and TRBJ2-5, with 8 bases matching TRBD1. The CDR3 contains 16 residues. The germline CDR1 and CDR2 sequences are LGHNA and YNFKEQ. J lost 2 bases, V lost 0 bases, and 5 bases had no gene match.

Only a few counts were recorded for this clonotype. The chain links TRBV29-1 to TRBJ2-2, with TRBD2 matching 7 bases. CDR1 and CDR2 from the germline V gene are SQVTM and ANQGSEA. Germline trimming cut 4 bases from V and 1 base from J; bases unmatched to any gene: 3. The CDR3 is 14 amino acids. The CDR3 region is CSVGSGKNTGELFF. CDR3 coding DNA: TGCAGCGTTGGAAGCGGGAAGAACACCGGGGAGCTGTTTTTT.

This clonotype was counted many times. This chain links TRBV30 with TRBJ1-3; D is possibly TRBD1 (5 bases). V lost 2 bases to trimming and J lost 2 bases, with 13 bases between them. The CDR3 extends over 15 amino acids. Germline V gene lookup returns CDR1 GTSNPN and CDR2 SVGIG (reference sequence). CDR3 coding DNA: TGTGCCTGGAGTACGATACCAGGGCCTGGAAACACCATATATTTT. Its translation is CAWSTIPGPGNTIYF. The entire variable domain, with the rest obtained from reference TRBV30 and TRBJ1-3, is as follows: SQTIHQWPATLVQPVGSPLSLECTVEGTSNPNLYWYRQAAGRGLQLLFYSVGIGQISSEVPQNLSASRPQDRQFILSSKKLLLSDSGFYLCAWSTIPGPGNTIYFGEGSWLTVV.

Ten or more counts support this clonotype. The gene calls are TRBV11-2 and TRBJ1-1; D gene ambiguous. V was clipped by 3 bases and J by 5 bases, with 10 bases between them. CDR1 SGHAT and CDR2 FQNNGV come from the germline V gene. The CDR3 loop spans 13 amino acids. The CDR3 sequence is CASSLGLGTEAFF. CDR3 coding DNA: TGTGCCAGCAGCTTGGGGTTAGGTACTGAAGCTTTCTTT.

This clonotype came up a few times. The chain is built from TRBV6-2 or TRBV6-3 and TRBJ1-1; D is undetermined. This CDR3 has 13 amino acids. Germline CDR1 is MNHEY and CDR2 is SVGEGT. Trimming stripped 2 bases from V and 1 base from J, with 5 bases between. The CDR3 sequence is CASSYTRNTEAFF. The CDR3, as DNA: TGTGCCAGCAGTTACACTCGGAACACTGAAGCTTTCTTT.

The chain carries TRBV18 and TRBJ2-6, with TRBD2 as a possible D gene (5 bases). V lost 4 bases to trimming and J lost 0 bases, with 16 bases between them. The germline gives CDR1 KGHSH, CDR2 LQKENI. The CDR3 has 18 amino acids. CDR3 in DNA: TGTGCCAGCTCACTAAGTGTCAGCGGCCCCTCTGGGGCCAACGTCCTGACTTTC. It encodes CASSLSVSGPSGANVLTF.

This clonotype was seen many times. V is TRBV6-5 and J is TRBJ2-2, with D hard to call. Trimming cost V 3 bases and J 5 bases, with 16 bases left between them. The CDR3 spans 16 residues. The germline V gene has CDR1 MNHEY and CDR2 SVGAGI. The CDR3 bases are TGTGCCAGCAGTTATGGGCAACAACCCCGGACCGGGGAGCTGTTTTTT. This gives the protein CASSYGQQPRTGELFF.

This clonotype was recorded many times. V is TRBV6-1 and J is TRBJ1-2; a possible D gene is TRBD1 (5 bases). This CDR3 region has 14 residues. The V gene's germline CDR1 is MNHNS and CDR2 SASEGT. V was clipped by 7 bases and J by 4 bases, with 16 bases between them. CDR3 coding DNA: TGTGCCAGCATACTGGGGGAGGGCCGCTATGGCTACACCTTC. Amino acid sequence: CASILGEGRYGYTF.

This clonotype showed up many times. The rearrangement joins TRBV28 to TRBJ2-3, with D uncertain. V was trimmed by 5 bases and J by 2 bases, leaving 17 bases between them. The CDR3 runs 16 residues. Germline CDR1 reads MDHEN; CDR2 reads SYDVKM. DNA of the CDR3: TGTGCCAGCAGTCCCCTACTCGGGCCACACACAGATACGCAGTATTTT. Its protein product is CASSPLLGPHTDTQYF.

This clonotype has only a few counts. The rearrangement links TRBV27 to TRBJ2-3, with TRBD2 as a possible D gene (5 bases). The CDR3 has 14 residues. Between the trimmed V and J ends, which lost 2 bases and 4 bases, there was a span of 10 bases. CDR1 and CDR2 (germline): MNHEY, SMNVEV (reference sequence). Here the CDR3 DNA reads TGTGCCAGCAGTTTAAGAGGGCTCCCAGATACGCAGTATTTT. It codes for CASSLRGLPDTQYF.

Only a few counts were recorded for this clonotype. The chain uses TRBV6-6 and TRBJ2-6; either TRBD1 or TRBD2 may supply D (5 bases each). With 0 bases removed from V and 0 bases from J, the gap between germline ends came to 15 bases. This CDR3 is built from 19 residues. In germline, CDR1 is MNHNY, CDR2 SVGAGI (reference sequence). CDR3 protein: CASSYSRGRASSGANVLTF. The CDR3 DNA is TGTGCCAGCAGTTACTCGAGGGGCAGGGCTAGCTCTGGGGCCAACGTCCTGACTTTC.

The chain carries TRBV4-3 and TRBJ2-7; the D gene could be TRBD1 or TRBD2 (5 bases each). The CDR3 loop spans 14 amino acids. Germline CDR1 is LGHNA and CDR2 is YSLEER. V gave up 0 bases and J gave up 4 bases, with 10 bases separating them. CDR3 sequence: CASSQDRWGYEQYF. CDR3 bases: TGCGCCAGCAGCCAAGATCGTTGGGGGTACGAGCAGTACTTC.

The rearrangement uses TRBV29-1 and TRBJ2-1; D is unclear. This CDR3 is built from 14 residues. Deletions cut 0 bases from V and 5 bases from J, with 11 bases between. Germline V lookup: CDR1 SQVTM, CDR2 ANQGSEA. The CDR3 sequence: CSVEDRQDDNEQFF. CDR3 coding DNA: TGCAGCGTTGAAGACAGGCAAGATGACAATGAGCAGTTCTTC.